The next 22 T cell receptor beta chains were all read from a single sample in a study of beta chain features in type 1 diabetes. The antigens for these receptors are not known. The study, taken as a whole, reports: Type 1 diabetes patients had moderately but significantly shorter TCRB CDR3s in all four CD4+ subsets.

The sequenced template was cDNA made from the entire isolated RNA. Profiled with immunoSEQ multiplex PCR; TCRdb holds only in-frame clones, not every one. The data show under 850,000 clones, around an eighth seen once. The specimen sequenced was naive CD4+ T cells from blood. The receptors were sampled from a young man with type 1 diabetes.

This clone has more than one count but fewer than ten. This chain uses TRBV19 with TRBJ1-2; D is unresolved. This CDR3 has 10 amino acids. Germline V CDR1 and CDR2: LNHDA, SQIVND (reference sequence). V gave up 7 bases and J gave up 8 bases, with 8 bases separating them. The CDR3 sequence: CASKGGGYTF. The CDR3 DNA sequence: TGTGCCAGTAAGGGTGGCGGCTACACCTTC.

The gene calls are TRBV7-2 and TRBJ2-7, with D possibly matching TRBD1 (6 bases). This CDR3 region has 13 residues. V dropped 1 base and J dropped 6 bases, with 10 bases sitting between them. In germline, CDR1 is SGHTA, CDR2 FQGNSA. This CDR3 is CASSLDRGGEQYF. The CDR3 nucleotides are TGTGCCAGCAGCTTAGACAGAGGGGGCGAGCAGTACTTC.

There are a few counts of this clone. In DNA form, the CDR3 reads TGTGCCAGCAGTGAAAGAGGGGACACTGAAGCTTTCTTT. Translation gives CASSERGDTEAFF. V is TRBV2 and J is TRBJ1-1; D might be TRBD1 (5 bases). There are 13 residues in the CDR3. Germline assignment: CDR1 SNHLY and CDR2 FYNNEI. The V end lost 2 bases, the J end lost 3 bases, and 7 bases lay between the germline ends.

The chain is built from TRBV2 and TRBJ2-2; tentatively, D is TRBD1 (5 bases). The CDR3 spans 15 residues. The V end was cut by 2 bases, the J end by 1 base, with 8 bases between. From germline, CDR1 is SNHLY and CDR2 FYNNEI. The DNA for the CDR3 is TGTGCCAGCAGTGAAATAACAGGGAACACCGGGGAGCTGTTTTTT. This translates into CASSEITGNTGELFF.

The rearrangement joins TRBV7-2 to TRBJ1-2; 7 bases agree with TRBD1. Germline V gene data show CDR1 as SGHTA and CDR2 as FQGNSA. V shed 5 bases, J shed 6 bases, and the junction held 9 bases outside the gene matches. The CDR3 runs 14 residues. Written as DNA, the CDR3 is TGTGCCAGCAGCCCTCAAACAGGGGTGGATGGCTACACCTTC. Residues: CASSPQTGVDGYTF.

This clone was found a few times. This chain joins TRBV6-6 and TRBJ2-3; D unclear. This CDR3 has 15 amino acids. Trimming removed 2 bases at V and 3 bases at J, with 12 bases between. Germline V gene data show CDR1 as MNHNY and CDR2 as SVGAGI (reference sequence). In DNA, the CDR3 is TGTGCCAGCAGTTACAGACGTCAGACGACAGATACGCAGTATTTT. The encoded protein is CASSYRRQTTDTQYF.

This clone has more than one count but fewer than ten. This chain connects TRBV6-5 to TRBJ1-4, with unresolved D. This CDR3 is built from 14 residues. Germline lookup yields CDR1 MNHEY and CDR2 SVGAGI. Trimming stripped 4 bases from V and 7 bases from J, with 13 bases between. CDR3 protein: CASSSHGDGEKLFF. CDR3 coding DNA: TGTGCCAGCAGTTCACACGGGGATGGTGAAAAACTGTTTTTT.

This clone appeared a few times. The genes are TRBV30 and TRBJ2-7; D is ambiguous. Per the germline V gene, CDR1 is GTSNPN and CDR2 is SVGIG (reference sequence). This CDR3 spans 12 amino acids. Trimming took off 5 bases at V and 1 base at J, with 9 bases between the two ends. This chain's CDR3 is CAWAVVSYEQYF. The CDR3 DNA sequence: TGTGCCTGGGCAGTGGTATCCTACGAGCAGTACTTC.

This clone was picked up a small number of times. The V and J genes are TRBV10-3 and TRBJ2-5; 8 positions match TRBD1. The CDR3 is 14 residues long. Unmatched junction bases numbered 3, after V lost 4 bases and J lost 2 bases. CDR1 is ENHRY and CDR2 is SYGVKD in the germline V gene. The CDR3 loop is CAISATGAQETQYF. CDR3 coding DNA: TGTGCCATCAGTGCGACAGGGGCACAAGAGACCCAGTACTTC.

This clone was found a few times. This sequence joins TRBV29-1 and TRBJ2-5, with D perhaps TRBD1 (5 bases). The CDR3 sequence is 12 residues long. CDR1 SQVTM and CDR2 ANQGSEA come from the germline V gene. Trimming took off 7 bases at V and 4 bases at J, with 13 bases between the two ends. The CDR3 sequence is CSAWADIETQYF. CDR3 nucleotide sequence: TGCAGCGCCTGGGCGGACATAGAGACCCAGTACTTC.

The chain carries TRBV7-9 and TRBJ1-6, with unresolved D. Trimming shortened V by 1 base and J by 10 bases, and 8 bases separated the two germline ends. CDR3 length equals 13 residues. The germline V gene encodes CDR1 SEHNR and CDR2 FQNEAQ (reference sequence). The CDR3 region has the DNA TGTGCCAGCAGCTTAGAAGGAAGGTCACCCCTCCACTTT. It encodes CASSLEGRSPLHF.

Note on this clone: Other nucleotide sequences in the sample specify the same CDR3. The V call is TRBV9, the J call TRBJ1-1; D unresolved. The V end was cut by 3 bases, the J end by 1 base, with 4 bases between. Per germline, CDR1 SGDLS and CDR2 YYNGEE. The CDR3 loop spans 12 amino acids. CDR3 in DNA: TGTGCCAGCAGCGCGGGGAACACTGAAGCTTTCTTT. This codes for CASSAGNTEAFF.

The chain joins TRBV2 to TRBJ2-5; D tentatively reads TRBD1 or TRBD2 (5 bases each). Trimming pared 1 base from V and 6 bases from J, leaving 15 bases between. The CDR3 runs to 15 residues. Germline V CDR1 and CDR2: SNHLY, FYNNEI. The CDR3 protein is CASSEGDQPPKTQYF. Written as DNA, the CDR3 is TGTGCCAGCAGTGAAGGGGACCAGCCGCCAAAGACCCAGTACTTC.

The V and J genes are TRBV9 and TRBJ1-6, with D possibly TRBD1 on 5 matching bases. V lost 2 bases to trimming and J lost 6 bases, with 9 bases between them. The CDR3 totals 14 residues. Germline-derived CDR1 and CDR2 are SGDLS and YYNGEE. CDR3 in DNA: TGTGCCAGCAGCGTCGGCGGGGCTAATTCACCCCTCCACTTT. It is translated as CASSVGGANSPLHF.

This clone has a handful of counts. The gene calls are TRBV30 and TRBJ1-1; D remains ambiguous. The CDR3 is made up of 14 amino acids. V was cut by 7 bases and J by 5 bases, with 20 bases left in between. The germline V gene encodes CDR1 GTSNPN and CDR2 SVGIG (reference sequence). CDR3 loop: CALVSGSGWTEAFF. The CDR3 DNA follows: TGTGCCTTGGTATCGGGCTCCGGATGGACTGAAGCTTTCTTT.

Concerning this clone: The sample has other DNA sequences that encode this CDR3 too. The V gene is TRBV5-1, the J gene TRBJ1-6; D is unresolved. The CDR3 extends over 12 amino acids. Trimming took off 4 bases at V and 7 bases at J, with 6 bases between the two ends. Germline CDR1 reads SGHRS; CDR2 reads YFSETQ. CDR3 bases: TGCGCCAGCAGCCTGGGGAATTCACCCCTCCACTTT. Its translation: CASSLGNSPLHF.

This chain joins TRBV6-6 and TRBJ2-1; D not resolved. The length of the CDR3 is 11 residues. V dropped 5 bases and J dropped 9 bases, with 8 bases sitting between them. The germline V gene has CDR1 MNHNY and CDR2 SVGAGI (reference sequence). In nucleotides, the CDR3 is TGTGCCAGCAGTGAGAGTCTTGAGCAGTTCTTC. Protein: CASSESLEQFF.

A few counts support this clone. The gene calls are TRBV29-1 and TRBJ2-6; D is ambiguous. Between the trimmed V and J ends, which lost 0 bases and 1 base, there was a span of 10 bases. CDR3 size: 16 residues. Germline CDR1 and CDR2: SQVTM and ANQGSEA. The CDR3 DNA follows: TGCAGCGTTGAAGATCATGTGGTGTCTGGGGCCAACGTCCTGACTTTC. Translation gives CSVEDHVVSGANVLTF.

The table lists this clone with a few counts. The sample contains more than one DNA sequence encoding this CDR3. The rearrangement uses TRBV5-1 and TRBJ2-7, with TRBD1 matching 10 bases. The germline CDR1 and CDR2 sequences are SGHRS and YFSETQ. This CDR3 region has 14 residues. The V gene end was trimmed by 0 bases and the J gene end by 5 bases; junction bases not matched to a gene: 2. CDR3 sequence: CASSLGTGGNEQYF. As DNA, the CDR3 is TGCGCCAGCAGCTTGGGGACAGGGGGTAACGAGCAGTACTTC.

The chain recombines TRBV7-9 with TRBJ2-3; TRBD1 matches at 11 bases. The length of the CDR3 is 15 residues. The J segment lost 4 bases and the V segment lost 7 bases, leaving 7 bases of the junction unmatched. The germline V gene has CDR1 SEHNR and CDR2 FQNEAQ (reference sequence). For the CDR3, the DNA is TGTGCCAGCACCCGGGGACAGGGGGACCCAGATACGCAGTATTTT. Translated: CASTRGQGDPDTQYF.

The chain is built from TRBV9 and TRBJ1-2, with D unresolved. The CDR3 sequence is 15 residues long. CDR1 is SGDLS, CDR2 YYNGEE, per germline. V lost 0 bases and J lost 2, with 11 bases in between. The CDR3 DNA is TGTGCCAGCAGCGTAGACGGCGGACTAAACTATGGCTACACCTTC. It translates to CASSVDGGLNYGYTF.

This clone was counted a few times. J is TRBJ1-4 and V is TRBV2, with TRBD1 as a possible D gene (5 bases). This CDR3 contains 14 residues. The V and J ends lost 5 bases and 3 bases respectively, with 10 bases between them. From germline, CDR1 is SNHLY and CDR2 FYNNEI. CDR3 bases: TGTGCCAGCAGTTCCGGAGGGGCTAATGAAAAACTGTTTTTT. Translating it yields CASSSGGANEKLFF.